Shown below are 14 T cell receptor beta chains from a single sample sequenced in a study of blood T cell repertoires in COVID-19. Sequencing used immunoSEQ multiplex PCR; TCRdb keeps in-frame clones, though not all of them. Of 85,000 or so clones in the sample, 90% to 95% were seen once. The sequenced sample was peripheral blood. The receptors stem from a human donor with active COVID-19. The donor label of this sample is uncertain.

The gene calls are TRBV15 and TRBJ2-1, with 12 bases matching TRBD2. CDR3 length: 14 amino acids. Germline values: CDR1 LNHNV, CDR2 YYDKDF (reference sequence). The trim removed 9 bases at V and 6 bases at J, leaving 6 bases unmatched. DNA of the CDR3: TGTGCCACAATGACTAGCGGGAGTTTCAATGAGCAGTTCTTC. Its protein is CATMTSGSFNEQFF.

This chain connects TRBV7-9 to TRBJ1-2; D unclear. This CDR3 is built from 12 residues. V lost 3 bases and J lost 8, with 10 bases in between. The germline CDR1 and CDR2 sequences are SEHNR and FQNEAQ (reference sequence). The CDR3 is CASSFPGVGYTF. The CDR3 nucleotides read TGTGCCAGCAGCTTCCCCGGGGTCGGCTACACCTTC.

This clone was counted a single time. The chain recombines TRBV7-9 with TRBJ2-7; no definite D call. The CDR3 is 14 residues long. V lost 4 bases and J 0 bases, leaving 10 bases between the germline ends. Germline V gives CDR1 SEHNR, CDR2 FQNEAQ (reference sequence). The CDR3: CASSSVLSSYEQYF. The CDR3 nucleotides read TGTGCCAGCAGCTCTGTCCTTAGCTCCTACGAGCAGTACTTC.

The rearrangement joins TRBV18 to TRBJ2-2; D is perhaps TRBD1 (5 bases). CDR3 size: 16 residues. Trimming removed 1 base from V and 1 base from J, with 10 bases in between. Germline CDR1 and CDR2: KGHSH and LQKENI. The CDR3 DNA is TGTGCCAGCTCACCACTGGATGACAGGAACACCGGGGAGCTGTTTTTT. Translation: CASSPLDDRNTGELFF.

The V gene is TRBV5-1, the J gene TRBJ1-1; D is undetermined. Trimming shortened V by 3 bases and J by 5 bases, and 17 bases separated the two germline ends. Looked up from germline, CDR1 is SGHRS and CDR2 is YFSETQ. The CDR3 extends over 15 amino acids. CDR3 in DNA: TGCGCCAGCAGCTCTTCAGCAAGTCTAGGAACTGAAGCTTTCTTT. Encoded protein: CASSSSASLGTEAFF.

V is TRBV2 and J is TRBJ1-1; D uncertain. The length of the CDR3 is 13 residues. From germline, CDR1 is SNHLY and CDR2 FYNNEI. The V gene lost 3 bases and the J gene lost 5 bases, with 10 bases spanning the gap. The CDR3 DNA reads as TGTGCCAGCAGTGAGACCCACGGGACTGAAGCTTTCTTT. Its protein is CASSETHGTEAFF.

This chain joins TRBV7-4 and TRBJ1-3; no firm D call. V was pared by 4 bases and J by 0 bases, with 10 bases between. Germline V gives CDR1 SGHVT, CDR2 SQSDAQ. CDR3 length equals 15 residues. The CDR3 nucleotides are TGTGCCAGCAGCTCGGGATTCTTCTCTGGAAACACCATATATTTT. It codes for CASSSGFFSGNTIYF.

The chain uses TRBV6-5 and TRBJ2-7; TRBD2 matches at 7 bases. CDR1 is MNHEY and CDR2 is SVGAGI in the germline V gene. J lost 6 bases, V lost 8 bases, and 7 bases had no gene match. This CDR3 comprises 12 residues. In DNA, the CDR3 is TGTGCCAGCGGACGGGGGGTAAGCGAGCAGTACTTC. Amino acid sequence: CASGRGVSEQYF.

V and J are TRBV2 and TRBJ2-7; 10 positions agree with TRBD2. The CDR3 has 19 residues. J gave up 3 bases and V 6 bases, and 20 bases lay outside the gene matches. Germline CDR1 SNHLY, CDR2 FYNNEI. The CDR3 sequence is CASRYKGGITGTSVYEQYF. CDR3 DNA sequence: TGTGCCAGCAGATACAAGGGGGGTATAACCGGGACTAGCGTCTACGAGCAGTACTTC.

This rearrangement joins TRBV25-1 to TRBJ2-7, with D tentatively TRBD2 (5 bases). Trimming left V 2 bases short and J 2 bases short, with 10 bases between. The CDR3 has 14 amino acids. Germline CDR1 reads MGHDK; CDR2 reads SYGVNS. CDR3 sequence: CASSETLAAYEQYF. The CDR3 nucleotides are TGTGCCAGCAGTGAAACCCTAGCAGCCTACGAGCAGTACTTC.

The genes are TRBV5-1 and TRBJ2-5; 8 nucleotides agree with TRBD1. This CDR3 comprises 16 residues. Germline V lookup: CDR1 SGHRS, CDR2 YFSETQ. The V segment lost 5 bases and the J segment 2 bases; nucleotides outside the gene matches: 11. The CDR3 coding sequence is TGCGCCAGCAGGGAACTTGGGACAGGAGTACAAGAGACCCAGTACTTC. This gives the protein CASRELGTGVQETQYF.

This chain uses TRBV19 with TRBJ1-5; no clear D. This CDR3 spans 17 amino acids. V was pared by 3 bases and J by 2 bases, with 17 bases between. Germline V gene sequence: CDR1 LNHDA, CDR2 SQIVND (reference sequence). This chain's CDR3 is CASSILYMAVGNQPQHF. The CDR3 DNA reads TGTGCCAGTAGTATTCTGTATATGGCCGTCGGCAATCAGCCCCAGCATTTT.

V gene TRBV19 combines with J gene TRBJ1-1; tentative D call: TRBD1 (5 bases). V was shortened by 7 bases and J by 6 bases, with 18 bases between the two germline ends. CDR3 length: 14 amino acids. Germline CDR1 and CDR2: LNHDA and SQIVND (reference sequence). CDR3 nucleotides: TGTGCCAGTAATTCCCTATGGCAGGGATCTGAAGCTTTCTTT. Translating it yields CASNSLWQGSEAFF.

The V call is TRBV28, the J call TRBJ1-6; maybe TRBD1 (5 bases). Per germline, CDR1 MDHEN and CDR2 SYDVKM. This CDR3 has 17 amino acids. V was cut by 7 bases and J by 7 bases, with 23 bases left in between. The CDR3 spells CASTSYALWRGNSPLHF. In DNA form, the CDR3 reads TGTGCCAGCACCTCTTATGCGCTTTGGAGGGGCAATTCACCCCTCCACTTT.